Each of the 29 T cell receptor beta chains below was sequenced from the same sample in a study of identical twins. In TCRdb, the 5' RACE reads were re-called with MiXCR into one record per CDR3 protein. The table shows approximately 630,000 distinct CDR3 sequences, with just over 7% occurring only once. Separately, the same data were catalogued under a study of yellow fever vaccine responses in identical twins.

The sequenced sample consisted of PBMCs. The receptors originated from a woman between 18 and 29 years old in good health.

The V and J genes are TRBV28 and TRBJ2-3; D tentatively fits TRBD1 or TRBD2 (5 bases each). The germline V gene has CDR1 MDHEN and CDR2 SYDVKM. The CDR3 runs to 14 residues. Trimming removed 6 bases from V and 6 bases from J, with 16 bases in between. The CDR3 DNA is TGTGCCAGCAGGGGACCGGACCTCTCGGATACGCAGTATTTT. Translating gives CASRGPDLSDTQYF.

The V gene is TRBV20-1, the J gene TRBJ2-3; the D is unclear. The CDR3 sequence is 11 residues long. V gave up 8 bases and J gave up 3 bases, with 9 bases separating them. Germline-derived CDR1 and CDR2 are DFQATT and SNEGSKA (reference sequence). The CDR3 nucleotides are TGCAGTTCTACCCTGACAGATACGCAGTATTTT. Translating gives CSSTLTDTQYF.

This clonotype was seen a handful of times. V usage is TRBV12-3 or TRBV12-4 and J usage is TRBJ2-3, with unresolved D. Trimming removed 0 bases from V and 3 bases from J, with 10 bases in between. This CDR3 has 15 residues. The CDR3 is CASSLALASTDTQYF. CDR3 DNA: TGTGCCAGCAGTTTAGCGCTGGCCAGTACAGATACGCAGTATTTT.

The table lists this clonotype with many counts. The rearrangement uses TRBV9 and TRBJ2-1; D remains unclear. The CDR3 covers 14 residues. Per germline, CDR1 SGDLS and CDR2 YYNGEE. V was pared by 3 bases and J by 10 bases, with 17 bases between. CDR3 protein: CASSADVGTPEQFF. The CDR3 DNA reads TGTGCCAGCAGCGCAGATGTAGGTACTCCCGAGCAGTTCTTC.

The rearrangement joins TRBV27 to TRBJ2-7, with D perhaps being TRBD1 or TRBD2 (9 bases each). This CDR3 has 15 residues. Germline CDR1 is MNHEY and CDR2 is SMNVEV (reference sequence). Trimming shortened V by 6 bases and J by 5 bases, and 20 bases separated the two germline ends. CDR3 loop: CASSHRGREGDEQYF. In DNA form, the CDR3 reads TGTGCCAGCAGCCACAGGGGGCGGGAGGGTGACGAGCAGTACTTC.

The rearrangement links TRBV24-1 to TRBJ2-1; TRBD2 matches at 7 bases. The CDR3 loop spans 16 amino acids. The junction had 8 bases not matched to a gene; V was cut back by 7 bases and J by 0 bases. The germline V gene encodes CDR1 KGHDR and CDR2 SFDVKD. CDR3 bases: TGTGCCACCAGCGGGAGGACCGAATTCTCCTACAATGAGCAGTTCTTC. It is translated as CATSGRTEFSYNEQFF.

V and J are TRBV6-1 and TRBJ1-6; 8 bases are shared with TRBD1. There are 18 residues in the CDR3. Trimming removed 6 bases from V and 4 bases from J; junction bases left unmatched: 14. Germline assignment: CDR1 MNHNS and CDR2 SASEGT. CDR3 region: CASSLNGQGFSYNSPLHF. In nucleotides, the CDR3 is TGTGCCAGCAGCCTAAACGGACAGGGCTTCAGTTATAATTCACCCCTCCACTTT.

This chain links TRBV27 with TRBJ2-3; D is perhaps TRBD2 (7 bases). The germline CDR1 and CDR2 sequences are MNHEY and SMNVEV (reference sequence). V was trimmed by 6 bases and J by 6 bases, leaving 19 bases between them. The CDR3 is 15 residues long. The CDR3 here is CASSMGGGAGDTQYF. The CDR3 DNA is TGTGCCAGCAGCATGGGGGGGGGGGCTGGGGATACGCAGTATTTT.

The chain has TRBV20-1 and TRBJ2-3; 9 nucleotides line up with TRBD2. The CDR3 has 12 amino acids. Germline V gives CDR1 DFQATT, CDR2 SNEGSKA (reference sequence). The CDR3 region is CSCGGASDTQYF. The DNA for the CDR3 is TGCAGCTGCGGGGGGGCCTCAGATACGCAGTATTTT.

This clonotype was detected many times. The chain is built from TRBV12-3 or TRBV12-4 and TRBJ2-1, with D perhaps given as TRBD1 or TRBD2 (5 bases each). This CDR3 contains 14 residues. V shed 3 bases and J shed 6 bases, with 12 bases lying between them. The CDR3 loop reads CASSFVGTGNEQFF. CDR3 DNA: TGTGCCAGCAGTTTCGTCGGGACGGGCAATGAGCAGTTCTTC.

This clonotype occurred a few times. V gene TRBV6-1 combines with J gene TRBJ2-1; TRBD2 aligns across 14 bases. V was clipped by 6 bases and J by 9 bases; unmatched bases: 10. The length of the CDR3 is 16 residues. Germline assignment: CDR1 MNHNS and CDR2 SASEGT. The CDR3 spells CASSNPGLAGVVEQFF. In nucleotides, the CDR3 is TGTGCCAGCAGCAATCCGGGACTAGCGGGAGTTGTTGAGCAGTTCTTC.

There are a few counts of this clonotype. This sequence joins TRBV6-1 and TRBJ1-5; D is uncertain. Per the germline V gene, CDR1 is MNHNS and CDR2 is SASEGT. V was cut by 7 bases and J by 5 bases, with 12 bases left in between. The length of the CDR3 is 13 residues. CDR3 nucleotides: TGTGCCAGCACTCGGGCCGCCTATCAGCCCCAGCATTTT. Translated, it gives CASTRAAYQPQHF.

This clonotype showed up many times. The chain couples TRBV2 to TRBJ1-2; D remains unclear. The CDR3 loop spans 18 amino acids. CDR1 is SNHLY, CDR2 FYNNEI, per germline. V lost 0 bases and J 0 bases, leaving 17 bases between the germline ends. The CDR3 is CASSEAATSEAANYGYTF. CDR3 coding DNA: TGTGCCAGCAGTGAAGCCGCAACTTCGGAGGCAGCTAACTATGGCTACACCTTC.

The chain uses TRBV15 and TRBJ2-5; either TRBD1 or TRBD2 may supply D (5 bases each). This CDR3 is built from 16 residues. Looked up from germline, CDR1 is LNHNV and CDR2 is YYDKDF (reference sequence). The ends were cut back, 1 base at V and 3 bases at J, with 15 bases in the middle. The CDR3 sequence is CATSRGTGTAKETQYF. The DNA of the CDR3 is TGTGCCACCAGCAGAGGGACGGGGACCGCCAAAGAGACCCAGTACTTC.

The table lists this clonotype with a few counts. This sequence joins TRBV20-1 and TRBJ2-1; 10 bases line up with TRBD2. Germline V gene sequence: CDR1 DFQATT, CDR2 SNEGSKA (reference sequence). Trimming took 7 bases from V and 1 from J; bases not matched to a gene: 7. This CDR3 has 15 amino acids. The CDR3 is CSGAGGWGSYNEQFF. The DNA for the CDR3 is TGCAGTGGAGCGGGAGGGTGGGGATCCTACAATGAGCAGTTCTTC.

CDR3 coding DNA: TGTGCCAGCAGCCCCACCCCCGGCTCCGGCTACACCTTC. Its protein product is CASSPTPGSGYTF. The chain couples TRBV7-2 to TRBJ1-2; D remains unclear. The CDR3 loop spans 13 amino acids. Trimming removed 5 bases from V and 8 bases from J, with 15 bases in between. Germline lookup yields CDR1 SGHTA and CDR2 FQGNSA.

The V gene is TRBV9, the J gene TRBJ2-2; D is tentatively TRBD1 or TRBD2 (5 bases each). CDR1 is SGDLS, CDR2 YYNGEE, per germline. The CDR3 extends over 18 amino acids. V was cut by 3 bases and J by 2 bases, with 20 bases left in between. In nucleotides, the CDR3 is TGTGCCAGCAGCGCGCTCATGGGGGACGTCCCTAACACCGGGGAGCTGTTTTTT. It encodes CASSALMGDVPNTGELFF.

The V and J genes are TRBV18 and TRBJ2-7, with 12 positions matching TRBD2. This CDR3 contains 17 residues. Germline V gene lookup returns CDR1 KGHSH and CDR2 LQKENI. With 6 bases clipped from V and 3 bases from J, the junction kept 12 bases outside the gene matches. In nucleotides, the CDR3 is TGTGCCAGCTCCCCCCCCCTAGCGGGAGGGGGGCTCTACGAGCAGTACTTC. Translation: CASSPPLAGGGLYEQYF.

This rearrangement joins TRBV5-1 to TRBJ2-5, with no clear D. Trimming shortened V by 1 base and J by 2 bases, and 15 bases separated the two germline ends. Per germline, CDR1 SGHRS and CDR2 YFSETQ. There are 16 residues in the CDR3. DNA of the CDR3: TGCGCCAGCAGCTTGAATGGACCAGAGTATCAAGAGACCCAGTACTTC. It translates to CASSLNGPEYQETQYF. The whole variable domain, remainder taken from reference TRBV5-1 and TRBJ2-5, is KAGVTQTPRYLIKTRGQQVTLSCSPISGHRSVSWYQQTPGQGLQFLFEYFSETQRNKGNFPGRFSGRQFSNSRSEMNVSTLELGDSALYLCASSLNGPEYQETQYFGPGTRLLVL.

Many counts were recorded for this clonotype. The V call is TRBV12-3 or TRBV12-4, the J call TRBJ2-2; D perhaps matches TRBD1 (5 bases). This CDR3 contains 15 residues. V was cut by 5 bases and J by 2 bases, with 12 bases left in between. The CDR3 DNA follows: TGTGCCAGCAGTCCCCGAGGACAAAACACCGGGGAGCTGTTTTTT. Translation: CASSPRGQNTGELFF.

This clonotype was recorded a few times. V is TRBV7-6 and J is TRBJ2-3; 8 bases agree with TRBD2. V lost 2 bases to trimming and J lost 6 bases; unmatched junction nucleotides: 7. CDR3 length: 15 amino acids. The germline V gene has CDR1 SGHVS and CDR2 FNYEAQ. CDR3 in DNA: TGTGCCAGCAGCTTAACCGGGGGGGCCGTGGATACGCAGTATTTT. This sequence encodes CASSLTGGAVDTQYF.

This clonotype has only a few counts. The rearrangement uses TRBV29-1 and TRBJ1-1; TRBD1 might be the D (5 bases). The CDR3 is made up of 13 amino acids. Trimming left V 4 bases short and J 1 base short, with 10 bases between. Germline-derived CDR1 and CDR2 are SQVTM and ANQGSEA. The DNA of the CDR3 is TGCAGCGTTGGGCGGGGGGAGAACACTGAAGCTTTCTTT. It encodes CSVGRGENTEAFF.

This clonotype has a count of ten or more. The V and J genes are TRBV28 and TRBJ1-1; maybe TRBD1 (6 bases). CDR1 MDHEN and CDR2 SYDVKM come from the germline V gene. The V end lost 6 bases, the J end lost 2 bases, and 13 bases lay between the germline ends. CDR3 length: 14 residues. CDR3 sequence reads: CASRDPGTNTEAFF. CDR3 in DNA: TGTGCCAGCAGGGACCCCGGGACAAACACTGAAGCTTTCTTT.

This clonotype was counted many times. The chain is built from TRBV12-3 or TRBV12-4 and TRBJ1-1, with D uncertain. Trimming stripped 4 bases from V and 5 bases from J, with 5 bases between. The CDR3 contains 11 residues. The CDR3 sequence: CASSSGTEAFF. Here the CDR3 DNA reads TGTGCCAGCAGTTCAGGAACTGAAGCTTTCTTT.

This clonotype was seen repeatedly, ten times or more. This rearrangement joins TRBV12-3 or TRBV12-4 to TRBJ2-7, with 13 bases aligning to TRBD2. Trimming at V came to 6 bases and at J to 2 bases, leaving 1 base not matched to a gene. CDR3 length equals 14 residues. In DNA form, the CDR3 reads TGTGCCAGCAGAGGACTAGCGGGGGCCTACGAGCAGTACGTC. Its translation is CASRGLAGAYEQYV.

In this sample, this clonotype turned up many times. The CDR3 sequence is CASSPQYTDTQYF. The DNA of the CDR3 is TGTGCCAGCAGCCCCCAATACACAGATACGCAGTATTTT. The V gene is TRBV11-2, the J gene TRBJ2-3; D gene ambiguous. Germline values: CDR1 SGHAT, CDR2 FQNNGV. V gave up 5 bases and J gave up 2 bases, with 8 bases separating them. CDR3 length equals 13 residues.

In its sample, this clonotype was seen many times. CDR3: CATSDYAGKTQYF. CDR3 sequence (DNA): TGTGCCACCAGTGATTACGCGGGAAAGACCCAGTACTTC. The chain combines TRBV24-1 with TRBJ2-5; D is possibly TRBD2 (6 bases). V was clipped by 2 bases and J by 6 bases, with 9 bases between them. The germline gives CDR1 KGHDR, CDR2 SFDVKD. This CDR3 spans 13 amino acids.

At least ten counts were recorded for this clonotype. V and J are TRBV7-8 and TRBJ2-2; TRBD2 matches 10 bases. Germline V CDR1 and CDR2: SGHVS, FQNEAQ. The CDR3 consists of 15 residues. The trim removed 5 bases at V and 6 bases at J, leaving 6 bases unmatched. CDR3 loop: CASSQSGGAPGELFF. CDR3 in DNA: TGTGCCAGCAGCCAAAGCGGGGGGGCCCCCGGGGAGCTGTTTTTT.

The chain is built from TRBV7-9 and TRBJ2-1; 13 bases are shared with TRBD2. V shed 2 bases and J 5 bases; nucleotides not matched to a gene: 6. CDR3 length: 17 amino acids. CDR1 is SEHNR and CDR2 is FQNEAQ in the germline V gene (reference sequence). The CDR3 DNA follows: TGTGCCAGCAGCTTATTCCCCACTAGCGGGAGGGACAATGAGCAGTTCTTC. Translating gives CASSLFPTSGRDNEQFF.